This TCR beta chain was captured by sequencing in a study of regulatory T cells in long-lasting Graves disease. This clonotype turned up a few times. The ends were cut back, 7 bases at V and 1 base at J, with 9 bases in the middle. The CDR3 has 13 residues. Germline CDR1 SNHLY, CDR2 FYNNEI. Time point denoted: newly diagnosed GD, antithyroid drugs for less than 3 months. The TCR library used RNA extracted from PBMCs. Libraries of TCR beta came from iRepertoire HTBI primers plus Arm-PCR of CDR3 regions. TCRdb fed the multiplex PCR reads into MiXCR, producing one record per CDR3 protein. The sample carries roughly 410,000 distinct CDR3 sequences, roughly 15% recorded once. The data also belong to a second study, concerning T cells in Graves' hyperthyroidism and ophthalmopathy.

This specimen consisted of peripheral blood mononuclear cells (PBMCs), obtained at new diagnosis, from a patient treated with antithyroid drugs. This receptor was identified in a woman between 35 and 50 years old with Graves disease. The chain carries TRBV2 and TRBJ2-3; the D is unclear. In DNA, the CDR3 is TGTGCCAGCAAACCTGGGGGCACAGATACGCAGTATTTT. The encoded protein is CASKPGGTDTQYF.